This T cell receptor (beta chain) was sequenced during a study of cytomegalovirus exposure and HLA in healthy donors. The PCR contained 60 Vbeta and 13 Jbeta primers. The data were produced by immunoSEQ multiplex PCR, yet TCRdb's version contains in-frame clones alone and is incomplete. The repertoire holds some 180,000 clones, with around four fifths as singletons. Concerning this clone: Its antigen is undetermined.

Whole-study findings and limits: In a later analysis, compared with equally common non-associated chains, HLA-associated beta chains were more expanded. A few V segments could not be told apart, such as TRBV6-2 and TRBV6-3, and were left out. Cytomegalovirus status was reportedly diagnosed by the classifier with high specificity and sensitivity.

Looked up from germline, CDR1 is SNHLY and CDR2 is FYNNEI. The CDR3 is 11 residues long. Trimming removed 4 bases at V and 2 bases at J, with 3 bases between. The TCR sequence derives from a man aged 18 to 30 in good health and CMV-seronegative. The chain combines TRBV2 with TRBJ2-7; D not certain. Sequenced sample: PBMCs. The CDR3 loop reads CASSATYEQYF. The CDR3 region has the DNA TGTGCCAGCAGTGCTACCTACGAGCAGTACTTC.